The source of this TCR beta chain is a study of T-cell reconstitution after alpha-beta-depleted transplantation in children. The authors prepared the TCRbeta library with unique molecular identifiers. One entry per CDR3 protein, called by TCRdb with MiXCR from the PCR reads. The table records about 830,000 distinct CDR3 sequences, roughly 15% of them present only once. Points on this clonotype: No antigen is known for it.

Study-level results: Several hundred expanded graft clones reportedly supplied alpha-beta T cells about two months after transplant. At the one-year point after transplant, T-cell counts and TCRbeta diversity were found to come mostly from T cells that had been newly produced.

Germline CDR1 reads MNHNS; CDR2 reads SASEGT. J gave up 8 bases and V 6 bases, and 8 bases lay outside the gene matches. The CDR3 is 15 residues long. The starting material was PBMCs, mostly from graft donor cells, obtained 360 days after TCRalphabeta/CD19-depleted stem cell transplant. The gene calls are TRBV6-1 and TRBJ1-4, with 11 bases that match TRBD1. The sequence derives from a male patient younger than 18 who had a stem cell transplant for acute lymphoblastic leukemia, so the T cells may come from the graft donor. The CDR3 nucleotides are TGTGCCAGCAGCCGGACAGGGGGCGAGGGAGAAAAACTGTTTTTT. Translated, it gives CASSRTGGEGEKLFF.